This TCR beta chain was profiled in a study of OX40 agonist ivuxolimab in advanced cancers. Whole-study context: Dose-escalation patients suffered from hepatocellular carcinoma, melanoma, renal cell or head and neck cancer. Study results and limitations: Among the lowest peripheral clonal expansion occurred in 0.1-3.0 mg/kg partial responders.

Trimming pared 4 bases from V and 1 base from J, leaving 7 bases between. Looked up from germline, CDR1 is MNHNY and CDR2 is SVGAGI (reference sequence). The CDR3 runs 13 residues. The table came from immunoSEQ multiplex PCR; TCRdb's copy has only in-frame clones and leaves some out. The sample yields nearly 70,000 clones, 75% to 85% seen once. To note about this clone: Its antigen remains unidentified.

Systemic immunosuppression or a history of autoimmune disease excluded patients. The chain couples TRBV6-6 to TRBJ1-1; D unclear. The clonotype originates from an adult with an advanced solid tumor such as melanoma, head and neck, liver or kidney cancer. Sequenced here: CD4+ or CD8+ T cells sorted from blood, sampled in a trial of the OX40 agonist ivuxolimab. CDR3 bases: TGTGCCAGCAGTTCCCAGGAGAACACTGAAGCTTTCTTT. This codes for CASSSQENTEAFF.